This TCR beta chain was retrieved from a study of stem cell transplantation in POMP-related autoinflammatory disease. About the study: The study hypothesized thymoproteasome defects skew the TRB repertoire via impaired CD8+ selection. After transplant, neutrophils and platelets showed 100% graft donor chimerism through one year. Findings of the study overall: In patients with PRAID, every analyzed T-cell subset tended to show lower diversity and higher clonality.

CDR3 length: 11 amino acids. Between the trimmed V and J ends, which lost 5 bases and 3 bases, there was a span of 6 bases. This table comes from immunoSEQ multiplex PCR, and its TCRdb copy is limited to in-frame clones, with some not included. Here the sample spans some 68,000 clones, approximately 91% being singletons. Worth noting for this clone: Its antigen is unknown.

The rearrangement links TRBV5-3 to TRBJ2-7; D unresolved. TRBV5-3 is an ORF, and what it does is uncertain. Sequenced here: CD4+ T cells from PBMCs, sampled after stem cell transplantation. This TCR was sampled from a human patient with POMP-related autoinflammation and immune dysregulation (PRAID). The graft donor may be the source of some T cells. DNA for the CDR3: TGTGCCAGAAGGTTAGACTACGAGCAGTACGTC. It yields the protein CARRLDYEQYV.